The 31 T cell receptor beta chains below come from one sample, sequenced in a study of T and B cells in COVID-19 patients. BIOMED2 TRB-A/B primer pools were used in multiplex TRB PCR. TCRdb re-called the multiplex PCR reads with MiXCR, one entry per CDR3 protein. This sample has over 5,500 distinct CDR3 sequences, with 20% to 25% found just once. Each TRB amplification used roughly 220-550 ng of genomic DNA from blood. Material: blood. Source of these receptors: a human donor who had recovered from COVID-19.

Judged by abundance, this clonotype is medium-sized. CDR3 in DNA: TGTGCCAGTAGTATTGGAGTGCGGGGGGATGGAGGCAATCAGCCCCAGCATTTT. It yields the protein CASSIGVRGDGGNQPQHF. The chain carries TRBV19 and TRBJ1-5, with D possibly matching TRBD1 (5 bases). Trimming removed 3 bases at V and 2 bases at J, with 20 bases between. The germline V gene has CDR1 LNHDA and CDR2 SQIVND (reference sequence). This CDR3 is built from 18 residues.

The chain carries TRBV21-1 and TRBJ1-2. TRBV21-1 is listed as a pseudogene. The CDR3 is 12 residues long. CDR3 amino acids: CASPETLNGYTF. The CDR3 DNA sequence: TGTGCCAGCCCAGAGACACTCAATGGCTACACCTTC.

The chain employs TRBV18 and TRBJ2-7, with 7 bases that match TRBD2. The germline gives CDR1 KGHSH, CDR2 LQKENI. V shed 4 bases, J shed 0 bases, and the junction held 3 bases outside the gene matches. The CDR3 loop spans 14 amino acids. DNA of the CDR3: TGTGCCAGCTCACGGGGGGGGGTCTCCTACGAGCAGTACTTC. Amino acid sequence: CASSRGGVSYEQYF. The whole variable domain, filled in from reference TRBV18 and TRBJ2-7, reads NAGVMQNPRHLVRRRGQEARLRCSPMKGHSHVYWYRQLPEEGLKFMVYLQKENIIDESGMPKERFSAEFPKEGPSILRIQQVVRGDSAAYFCASSRGGVSYEQYFGPGTRLTVT.

By share, this clonotype ranks as medium-sized (0.01 to 0.1%). V usage is TRBV6-5 and J usage is TRBJ2-1, with no clear D. CDR1 MNHEY and CDR2 SVGAGI come from the germline V gene. This CDR3 is built from 13 residues. V was shortened by 2 bases and J by 9 bases, with 11 bases between the two germline ends. CDR3 sequence: CASSYEWGSEQFF. In DNA form, the CDR3 reads TGTGCCAGCAGTTACGAGTGGGGAAGTGAGCAGTTCTTC.

By share, this clonotype counts as medium-sized. The chain has TRBV5-6 and TRBJ2-7; TRBD1 matches 7 bases. The CDR3 covers 13 residues. After removal of 6 bases from V and 0 bases from J, the junction contained 3 bases not matched to a gene. Germline CDR1 and CDR2: SGHDT and YYEEEE. The CDR3 DNA sequence: TGTGCCAGCAAAGGGGGCCGCTCCTACGAGCAGTACTTC. Translation: CASKGGRSYEQYF.

In its sample, this clonotype is medium-sized. This chain joins TRBV27 and TRBJ2-7; D remains unclear. Between the trimmed V and J ends, which lost 4 bases and 3 bases, there was a span of 13 bases. Looked up from germline, CDR1 is MNHEY and CDR2 is SMNVEV (reference sequence). CDR3 length: 14 residues. CDR3 in DNA: TGTGCCAGCAGTTCCCCGGCCGCGTACTACGAGCAGTACTTC. It translates to CASSSPAAYYEQYF.

This clonotype counts as medium-sized. The genes are TRBV19 and TRBJ2-7; TRBD2 matches at 11 bases. This CDR3 spans 14 amino acids. The J segment lost 5 bases and the V segment lost 5 bases, leaving 5 bases of the junction unmatched. Germline V gives CDR1 LNHDA, CDR2 SQIVND (reference sequence). The CDR3 sequence: CASSFTSGGDEQYF. As DNA, the CDR3 is TGTGCCAGTAGTTTCACTAGCGGGGGTGACGAGCAGTACTTC.

With respect to this clonotype: Its ends do not fully match the called genes, so a read error is possible. V and J are TRBV7-2 and TRBJ1-3; D unresolved. The CDR3 is 13 residues long. CDR1 is SGHTA and CDR2 is FQGNSA in the germline V gene. Here the CDR3 reads CASSLVSANTIYF. The CDR3 bases are TGTGCCAGCAGCTTAGTTTCTGCAAACACCATATATTTT.

This clonotype qualifies as large. This chain connects TRBV19 to TRBJ2-7; D is possibly TRBD2 (6 bases). The CDR3 has 12 amino acids. Germline loops: CDR1 LNHDA, CDR2 SQIVND (reference sequence). Deletions cut 7 bases from V and 1 base from J, with 8 bases between. In nucleotides, the CDR3 is TGTGCCAGTACCGGGGGTTCCTACGAGCAGTACTTC. Its translation is CASTGGSYEQYF.

This clonotype has only one observation. In DNA, the CDR3 is TGTGCCAGCAGCCCCCTCGACACCCAAGCAGATACGCAGTATTTT. As protein: CASSPLDTQADTQYF. The V gene is TRBV5-4, the J gene TRBJ2-3; D remains unclear. The length of the CDR3 is 15 residues. Germline CDR1 and CDR2: SGHNT and YYREEE (reference sequence). The germline V and J ends were trimmed by 4 bases and 4 bases, with 16 bases remaining between them. Combining the CDR3 with reference TRBV5-4 and TRBJ2-3 gives the whole variable domain ETGVTQSPTHLIKTRGQQVTLRCSSQSGHNTVSWYQQALGQGPQFIFQYYREEENGRGNFPPRFSGLQFPNYSSELNVNALELDDSALYLCASSPLDTQADTQYFGPGTRLTVL.

CDR3 amino acids: CASSLRGTNSPLHF. CDR3 DNA sequence: TGCGCCAGCAGCCTAAGGGGGACTAATTCACCCCTCCACTTT. V is TRBV5-1 and J is TRBJ1-6, with a tentative D call TRBD1 (6 bases). With 4 bases removed from V and 6 bases from J, the gap between germline ends came to 11 bases. CDR1 is SGHRS and CDR2 is YFSETQ in the germline V gene. CDR3 length equals 14 residues.

By its share, this clonotype is medium-sized. The chain links TRBV5-6 to TRBJ1-1; D may be TRBD1 (5 bases). V dropped 0 bases and J dropped 5 bases, with 8 bases sitting between them. This CDR3 has 13 amino acids. Per germline, CDR1 SGHDT and CDR2 YYEEEE. The CDR3 is CASSLAWGTEAFF. DNA for the CDR3: TGTGCCAGCAGCTTGGCGTGGGGGACTGAAGCTTTCTTT.

This clonotype was counted at least ten times. This sequence joins TRBV6-2 or TRBV6-3 and TRBJ2-7; D is undetermined. This CDR3 has 15 residues. CDR1 is MNHEY, CDR2 SVGEGT, per germline. V lost 1 base, J lost 0 bases, and 10 bases lay in between. The CDR3 here is CASSYWDRYSYEQYF. CDR3 nucleotides: TGTGCCAGCAGTTACTGGGATAGATACTCCTACGAGCAGTACTTC.

This clonotype qualifies as medium-sized. The chain uses TRBV6-5 and TRBJ2-2; D call uncertain. The CDR3 runs 12 residues. From germline, CDR1 is MNHEY and CDR2 SVGAGI. V lost 6 bases to trimming and J lost 2 bases, with 4 bases between them. The DNA for the CDR3 is TGTGCCAGCAGAAAAAACACCGGGGAGCTGTTTTTT. It encodes CASRKNTGELFF.

This clonotype is deemed medium-sized. This sequence joins TRBV6-1 and TRBJ2-7, with TRBD1 matching 7 bases. The V segment lost 5 bases and the J segment 1 base; nucleotides outside the gene matches: 8. The CDR3 runs 15 residues. Germline V CDR1 and CDR2: MNHNS, SASEGT. CDR3 in DNA: TGTGCCAGCAGTTCTCAAAGGACAGGATCCTACGAGCAGTACTTC. The encoded protein is CASSSQRTGSYEQYF.

The table lists this clonotype with many counts. The chain carries TRBV6-1 and TRBJ1-5; a possible D gene is TRBD1 (5 bases). Germline V gene sequence: CDR1 MNHNS, CDR2 SASEGT. The ends were cut back, 2 bases at V and 0 bases at J, with 8 bases in the middle. CDR3 size: 15 residues. CDR3 bases: TGTGCCAGCAGTGAATCCCAGGGTAGCAATCAGCCCCAGCATTTT. Translating it yields CASSESQGSNQPQHF.

This clonotype has at least ten counts. The J gene is TRBJ2-7, the V gene TRBV6-2 or TRBV6-3; D is perhaps TRBD1 or TRBD2 (5 bases each). CDR1 and CDR2 from the germline V gene are MNHEY and SVGEGT. Trimming stripped 1 base from V and 7 bases from J, with 11 bases between. The CDR3 sequence is 13 residues long. The chain's CDR3 is CASSYWGSGEQYF. The CDR3, as DNA: TGTGCCAGCAGTTACTGGGGGTCTGGAGAGCAGTACTTC.

A note on this clonotype: This may come from a read error, since a much larger clone is one base off. The rearrangement uses TRBV5-1 and TRBJ2-1; 8 nucleotides line up with TRBD1. CDR3 length: 15 residues. Trimming removed 5 bases from V and 6 bases from J; junction bases left unmatched: 10. Looked up from germline, CDR1 is SGHRS and CDR2 is YFSETQ. The CDR3 sequence: CASSLRTGTGNEQFF. The CDR3 DNA reads as TGCGCCAGCAGTCTAAGGACAGGGACGGGCAATGAGCAGTTCTTC.

In regard to this clonotype: A clone one base away is much larger, so this may be a read error. J is TRBJ1-4 and V is TRBV6-5; 8 nucleotides line up with TRBD1. The CDR3 is 14 residues long. The germline CDR1 and CDR2 sequences are MNHEY and SVGAGI. This chain's CDR3 is CVSSRTGFGEKLFF. The CDR3 nucleotides are TGTGTCAGCAGCCGGACAGGGTTCGGTGAAAAACTGTTTTTT.

On this clonotype: A read error may be the cause here, since a much bigger clone is one base away. The chain links TRBV5-6 to TRBJ2-7, with D possibly matching TRBD1 (5 bases). The CDR3 sequence is 15 residues long. Germline CDR1 and CDR2: SGHDT and YYEEEE. V lost 2 bases and J 2 bases, leaving 14 bases between the germline ends. This chain's CDR3 is CASSLGGAPTYEQYF. In nucleotides, the CDR3 is TGTGCCAGCAGCTTAGGTGGGGCCCCCACCTACGAGCAGTACTTC. Looking up the rest from reference TRBV5-6 and TRBJ2-7 gives the full variable domain: DAGVTQSPTHLIKTRGQQVTLRCSPKSGHDTVSWYQQALGQGPQFIFQYYEEEERQRGNFPDRFSGHQFPNYSSELNVNALLLGDSALYLCASSLGGAPTYEQYFGPGTRLTVT.

This clonotype is labeled medium-sized (0.01 to 0.1%). The V and J genes are TRBV19 and TRBJ2-7; 7 nucleotides align to TRBD1. The germline CDR1 and CDR2 sequences are LNHDA and SQIVND (reference sequence). The CDR3 loop spans 14 amino acids. The ends lost 8 bases at V and 3 bases at J; junction bases unmatched: 10. The CDR3 reads CASSRQGLGYEQYF. Written as DNA, the CDR3 is TGTGCCAGTTCCCGACAGGGTCTGGGCTACGAGCAGTACTTC.

This clonotype was seen more than once but under ten times. This chain connects TRBV7-9 to TRBJ2-3; a possible D gene is TRBD2 (5 bases). The CDR3 covers 14 residues. Germline V lookup: CDR1 SEHNR, CDR2 FQNEAQ (reference sequence). V was shortened by 4 bases and J by 4 bases, with 12 bases between the two germline ends. The CDR3 region has the DNA TGTGCCAGCAGCTCCGTCGGACTGTCAGATACGCAGTATTTT. Protein product: CASSSVGLSDTQYF. The whole variable domain, filled in from reference TRBV7-9 and TRBJ2-3, reads DTGVSQNPRHKITKRGQNVTFRCDPISEHNRLYWYRQTLGQGPEFLTYFQNEAQLEKSRLLSDRFSAERPKGSFSTLEIQRTEQGDSAMYLCASSSVGLSDTQYFGPGTRLTVL.

V gene TRBV6-5 combines with J gene TRBJ2-7; 9 bases agree with TRBD1. CDR3 length equals 15 residues. Per the germline V gene, CDR1 is MNHEY and CDR2 is SVGAGI. The junction had 5 bases not matched to a gene; V was cut back by 5 bases and J by 0 bases. The CDR3, as DNA: TGTGCCAGCAGTGGTGGACAGGGGAGCTCCTACGAGCAGTACTTC. Its translation: CASSGGQGSSYEQYF.

This clonotype was picked up a small number of times. The DNA of the CDR3 is TGTGCCAGCAGCTTAGGGACGGCCGAGCAGTACTTC. As protein: CASSLGTAEQYF. The chain employs TRBV7-9 and TRBJ2-7; D gene uncertain. The CDR3 runs to 12 residues. Germline CDR1 and CDR2: SEHNR and FQNEAQ (reference sequence). Trimming removed 1 base at V and 6 bases at J, with 7 bases between. Supplemented by reference TRBV7-9 and TRBJ2-7, the full variable domain reads DTGVSQNPRHKITKRGQNVTFRCDPISEHNRLYWYRQTLGQGPEFLTYFQNEAQLEKSRLLSDRFSAERPKGSFSTLEIQRTEQGDSAMYLCASSLGTAEQYFGPGTRLTVT.

Sample share makes this clonotype medium-sized (0.01 to 0.1%). This chain joins TRBV29-1 and TRBJ1-1; TRBD1 is a possible D gene (5 bases). Germline V gives CDR1 SQVTM, CDR2 ANQGSEA. The CDR3 has 12 residues. Deletions cut 7 bases from V and 4 bases from J, with 13 bases between. CDR3 in amino acids: CSAGIGGTEAFF. As DNA, the CDR3 is TGCAGCGCAGGGATTGGCGGCACTGAAGCTTTCTTT.

This clonotype counts as medium-sized (0.01 to 0.1%). CDR3 sequence (DNA): TGTGCCAGTAGTGCACAGGGGGCAGGCGAAGCTTTCTTT. It codes for CASSAQGAGEAFF. The chain recombines TRBV19 with TRBJ1-1, with 9 positions matching TRBD1. CDR3 length: 13 amino acids. The germline V gene encodes CDR1 LNHDA and CDR2 SQIVND (reference sequence). The V and J ends lost 5 bases and 8 bases, in that order; junction bases with no gene match: 6.

V and J are TRBV20-1 and TRBJ2-2, with 9 bases matching TRBD1. Unmatched junction bases numbered 8, after V lost 0 bases and J lost 15 bases. There are 13 residues in the CDR3. In germline, CDR1 is DFQATT, CDR2 SNEGSKA (reference sequence). The CDR3 sequence: CSARDGGQGVVFF. The CDR3 DNA sequence: TGCAGTGCTAGAGATGGGGGACAGGGTGTGGTGTTTTTT.

This clonotype is classed as medium-sized. This chain uses TRBV27 with TRBJ1-4; D possibly corresponds to TRBD1 (6 bases). Germline CDR1 reads MNHEY; CDR2 reads SMNVEV (reference sequence). The CDR3 has 12 residues. Deletions cut 4 bases from V and 14 bases from J, with 14 bases between. The CDR3, as DNA: TGTGCCAGCAGTTCAACCAGGGGTGAGCTGTTTTTT. Protein sequence: CASSSTRGELFF.

By its share, this clonotype is medium-sized. The V and J genes are TRBV27 and TRBJ2-7; the D gene is possibly TRBD1 (5 bases). Trimming took 9 bases from V and 0 from J, leaving 12 bases between them. The CDR3 is made up of 13 amino acids. Germline V gene lookup returns CDR1 MNHEY and CDR2 SMNVEV (reference sequence). DNA of the CDR3: TGTGCCAGTGGAAGGGGCAGCTCCTACGAGCAGTACTTC. Protein sequence: CASGRGSSYEQYF.

The chain uses TRBV28 and TRBJ1-1; 7 bases are shared with TRBD1. The trim removed 4 bases at V and 0 bases at J, leaving 5 bases unmatched. The CDR3 runs to 15 residues. Germline V lookup: CDR1 MDHEN, CDR2 SYDVKM. The CDR3 protein is CASSWRGQLNTEAFF. The CDR3 coding sequence is TGTGCCAGCAGTTGGAGGGGGCAGCTGAACACTGAAGCTTTCTTT.

By share of the sample, this clonotype is medium-sized. The V gene is TRBV19, the J gene TRBJ2-1, with 7 bases fitting TRBD2. V dropped 11 bases and J dropped 0; count of bases not matched to a gene: 16. The germline V gene encodes CDR1 LNHDA and CDR2 SQIVND (reference sequence). This CDR3 is 17 amino acids long. The CDR3 loop reads CAAGEGAVLSSYNEQFF. The CDR3 region has the DNA TGTGCCGCGGGAGAGGGTGCCGTACTCAGCTCCTACAATGAGCAGTTCTTC.